Sequencing of this T cell receptor beta chain was carried out in a study of blood T cell repertoires in COVID-19. Overall study context: From the United States, Italy and Spain came samples of acute and convalescent COVID-19. Sources were T cells, B-cell-depleted T cells, or PBMCs; the material itself was cDNA or gDNA.

This clone was detected only once. Germline CDR1 reads MGHRA; CDR2 reads YSYEKL. The CDR3 spans 13 residues. J lost 5 bases, V lost 4 bases, and 2 bases had no gene match. Original data processing: Estimation of nucleated cell counts relied on the amplification of reference gene primers. Method: immunoSEQ multiplex PCR; TCRdb's copy keeps in-frame clones and lacks some. V and J calls and clone size come straight from that table; D and trimming were deduced from the DNA. The sample records some 350,000 clones, 85% to 90% being singletons. The chain recombines TRBV4-1 with TRBJ1-5, with 7 bases matching TRBD1. The receptor was isolated from a woman in her sixties or seventies with COVID-19, enrolled during active disease. The specimen sequenced was peripheral blood. The CDR3 sequence: CASSLGGDQPQHF. The DNA for the CDR3 is TGCGCCAGCAGCCTAGGGGGCGATCAGCCCCAGCATTTT.